One sample yielded the 2 T cell receptor beta chains listed below, sequenced in a study of blood T cell repertoires in COVID-19. TCRdb's table, derived via immunoSEQ multiplex PCR, lists solely in-frame clones and lacks some. The sample lists about 66,000 clones, around 84% seen once, with 6.9% in the top ten. Sequencing was carried out using peripheral blood. These receptors came from a man aged 50-60 years with active COVID-19.

The chain is built from TRBV10-1 and TRBJ1-2; no firm D call. V was shortened by 3 bases and J by 4 bases, with 15 bases between the two germline ends. Germline V gene data show CDR1 as WNHNN and CDR2 as SYGVQD (reference sequence). The CDR3 runs to 15 residues. The CDR3, as DNA: TGCGCCAGCAGTGAAAATCGCCTCCCGGGCTATGGCTACACCTTC. Translating it yields CASSENRLPGYGYTF.

This clone appeared once. The rearrangement joins TRBV20-1 to TRBJ2-5, with 9 bases matching TRBD1. The trim removed 3 bases at V and 0 bases at J, leaving 8 bases unmatched. This CDR3 comprises 16 residues. Germline values: CDR1 DFQATT, CDR2 SNEGSKA (reference sequence). The CDR3 here is CSASKTGGGYQETQYF. The CDR3 region has the DNA TGCAGTGCTAGTAAGACAGGGGGAGGGTACCAAGAGACCCAGTACTTC.